The 6 T cell receptor beta chains below were found in one sample sequenced in a study of early T cells in non-severe SARS-CoV-2 infection. TCRdb fed the 5' RACE reads into MiXCR, producing one record per CDR3 protein. In the table there are some 30,000 distinct CDR3 sequences, about 4.5% of which are singletons. Sample: whole blood. Receptors originate from an adult who was a healthcare worker with PCR-confirmed SARS-CoV-2 infection or an uninfected control (not recorded which).

The table lists this clonotype with a few counts. V gene TRBV11-1 combines with J gene TRBJ2-7; no definite D call. This CDR3 comprises 12 residues. With 3 bases removed from V and 4 bases from J, the gap between germline ends came to 7 bases. Per the germline V gene, CDR1 is SGHAT and CDR2 is FQDESV (reference sequence). This chain's CDR3 is CASSFGPYEQYF. Here the CDR3 DNA reads TGTGCCAGCAGCTTCGGACCTTACGAGCAGTACTTC.

This clonotype was seen more than once but under ten times. This chain links TRBV2 with TRBJ2-3, with 12 bases matching TRBD2. The J segment lost 4 bases and the V segment lost 9 bases, leaving 17 bases of the junction unmatched. The germline gives CDR1 SNHLY, CDR2 FYNNEI. The CDR3 spans 18 residues. The CDR3 loop is CAREGLAGNSPPPDTQYF. The CDR3 DNA reads as TGTGCCAGAGAGGGACTAGCGGGCAATTCTCCACCCCCAGATACGCAGTATTTT.

This clonotype was observed a few times. The chain links TRBV5-1 to TRBJ1-6, with D perhaps matching TRBD1 (5 bases). The germline gives CDR1 SGHRS, CDR2 YFSETQ. The CDR3 runs to 14 residues. The germline V and J ends were trimmed by 1 base and 8 bases, with 10 bases remaining between them. The CDR3 sequence is CASSLTGGYSPLHF. The CDR3 DNA follows: TGCGCCAGCAGCTTGACCGGGGGGTATTCACCCCTCCACTTT.

In its sample, this clonotype was seen many times. The J gene is TRBJ2-1, the V gene TRBV29-1; weak D call: TRBD2 (6 bases). The CDR3 sequence is 14 residues long. Deletions cut 7 bases from V and 0 bases from J, with 13 bases between. The germline V gene encodes CDR1 SQVTM and CDR2 ANQGSEA. CDR3 nucleotide sequence: TGCAGCGGCCGGGACTTAAGCTCCTACAATGAGCAGTTCTTC. Translated, it gives CSGRDLSSYNEQFF.

This clonotype has at least ten counts. This chain joins TRBV2 and TRBJ2-1; D is possibly TRBD2 (6 bases). The CDR3 extends over 13 amino acids. The V end was cut by 3 bases, the J end by 5 bases, with 8 bases between. From germline, CDR1 is SNHLY and CDR2 FYNNEI. The CDR3 DNA follows: TGTGCCAGCAGTGAGAGGACTAACAATGAGCAGTTCTTC. This gives the protein CASSERTNNEQFF.

This clonotype was counted many times. V gene TRBV29-1 combines with J gene TRBJ2-4, with TRBD1 as a possible D gene (6 bases). The CDR3 runs 13 residues. Germline V CDR1 and CDR2: SQVTM, ANQGSEA. Trimming left V 2 bases short and J 1 base short, with 6 bases between. DNA of the CDR3: TGCAGCGTTGAAAGGGGGGCCAAAAACATTCAGTACTTC. Its protein product is CSVERGAKNIQYF.